One and the same sample provided the 27 T cell receptor beta chains below, sequenced in a study of blood T cell repertoires in COVID-19. Using immunoSEQ multiplex PCR, the repertoire was profiled, and TCRdb retains in-frame clones only, with some absent. The sample yields about 230,000 clones, roughly 90% seen once. The sequenced sample consisted of PBMCs or T cells enriched from blood (not recorded which). These receptors came from a woman in her 30s with acute COVID-19.

V gene TRBV7-6 combines with J gene TRBJ1-6; 9 nucleotides agree with TRBD1. V trimming: 5 bases; J trimming: 10 bases; junction bases outside the gene matches: 6. CDR1 SGHVS and CDR2 FNYEAQ come from the germline V gene. This CDR3 has 14 amino acids. The CDR3 coding sequence is TGTGCCAGCAGCCTACGACAGGGGGACTCACCCCTCCACTTT. The encoded protein is CASSLRQGDSPLHF.

The chain links TRBV9 to TRBJ2-3; maybe TRBD2 (6 bases). In germline, CDR1 is SGDLS, CDR2 YYNGEE. CDR3 length: 15 amino acids. V was trimmed by 0 bases and J by 6 bases, leaving 14 bases between them. The CDR3 nucleotides read TGTGCCAGCAGCGTAGGACTAGGAGGGGCGGATACGCAGTATTTT. This sequence encodes CASSVGLGGADTQYF.

The chain has TRBV5-5 and TRBJ1-1; D ambiguous. Germline-derived CDR1 and CDR2 are SGHKS and YYEKEE (reference sequence). The CDR3 length is 16 residues. V dropped 4 bases and J dropped 2 bases, with 18 bases sitting between them. This chain's CDR3 is CASSTGTTTPNTEAFF. CDR3 sequence (DNA): TGTGCCAGCAGCACGGGTACAACCACCCCAAACACTGAAGCTTTCTTT.

This clone was observed a single time. The chain joins TRBV19 to TRBJ1-6, with D perhaps TRBD1 (6 bases). The CDR3 loop spans 15 amino acids. Trimming left V 7 bases short and J 0 bases short, with 10 bases between. Germline CDR1 is LNHDA and CDR2 is SQIVND (reference sequence). Written as DNA, the CDR3 is TGTGCCAGTAAACCACAGGGCTCCTATAATTCACCCCTCCACTTT. Protein product: CASKPQGSYNSPLHF.

The chain employs TRBV5-1 and TRBJ1-1; 7 bases are a match to TRBD1. Germline values: CDR1 SGHRS, CDR2 YFSETQ. J lost 3 bases, V lost 4 bases, and 9 bases had no gene match. The CDR3 is 15 residues long. The DNA for the CDR3 is TGCGCCAGCAGCACCGACAGGGCCCGGGACACTGAAGCTTTCTTT. Amino acids: CASSTDRARDTEAFF.

V gene TRBV14 combines with J gene TRBJ2-7; 9 positions agree with TRBD1. Trimming took 2 bases from V and 3 from J; bases not matched to a gene: 8. The length of the CDR3 is 16 residues. Germline CDR1 SGHDN, CDR2 FVKESK. The CDR3 is CASSQLQGAPYYEQYF. The DNA of the CDR3 is TGTGCCAGCAGCCAATTACAGGGGGCCCCCTACTACGAGCAGTACTTC.

V usage is TRBV5-6 and J usage is TRBJ1-1, with a weak D call TRBD1 (5 bases). The CDR3 covers 15 residues. Trimming cost V 2 bases and J 1 base, with 12 bases left between them. Germline CDR1 SGHDT, CDR2 YYEEEE. The CDR3: CASSFPFGANTEAFF. CDR3 DNA: TGTGCCAGCAGCTTTCCCTTTGGGGCGAACACTGAAGCTTTCTTT.

The chain carries TRBV9 and TRBJ2-1; no definite D call. CDR3 length: 11 residues. Trimming took 3 bases from V and 7 from J, leaving 5 bases between them. Germline CDR1 and CDR2: SGDLS and YYNGEE. The CDR3 region is CASSAGNEQFF. CDR3 coding DNA: TGTGCCAGCAGCGCAGGAAATGAGCAGTTCTTC.

The chain uses TRBV7-3 and TRBJ2-3; TRBD2 is a possible D gene (6 bases). The germline V and J ends were trimmed by 4 bases and 3 bases, with 20 bases remaining between them. CDR1 SGHTA and CDR2 FQGTGA come from the germline V gene. The CDR3 contains 17 residues. The CDR3 sequence is CASSSQSGPTSTDTQYF. CDR3 DNA: TGTGCCAGCAGCTCCCAAAGCGGGCCGACTTCAACAGATACGCAGTATTTT.

J is TRBJ1-2 and V is TRBV28; 10 nucleotides agree with TRBD1. CDR3 length: 18 residues. Trimming cost V 7 bases and J 3 bases; bases outside gene matches: 17. CDR1 and CDR2 from the germline V gene are MDHEN and SYDVKM. CDR3 sequence reads: CASTTPGQGSDRDYGYTF. In DNA, the CDR3 is TGTGCCAGCACCACCCCGGGACAGGGGTCGGATCGTGACTATGGCTACACCTTC.

The chain couples TRBV7-3 to TRBJ2-1; 11 nucleotides align to TRBD2. The CDR3 has 15 amino acids. The V gene's germline CDR1 is SGHTA and CDR2 FQGTGA. J lost 7 bases, V lost 3 bases, and 5 bases had no gene match. This CDR3 reads CASSFVAGGLNEQFF. The CDR3 DNA is TGTGCCAGCAGCTTTGTAGCGGGGGGGCTTAATGAGCAGTTCTTC.

The J gene is TRBJ2-5, the V gene TRBV5-1; 10 nucleotides align to TRBD2. CDR1 and CDR2 (germline): SGHRS, YFSETQ. The CDR3 covers 16 residues. With 4 bases clipped from V and 5 bases from J, the junction kept 11 bases outside the gene matches. CDR3 amino acids: CASSAALAGARETQYF. CDR3 DNA sequence: TGCGCCAGCAGCGCGGCCCTAGCGGGGGCCCGGGAGACCCAGTACTTC.

CDR3 residues: CASSQGVAGAMYNEQFF. The CDR3 DNA reads as TGCGCCAGCAGCCAAGGGGTAGCGGGGGCTATGTACAATGAGCAGTTCTTC. This chain connects TRBV4-3 to TRBJ2-1, with TRBD2 matching 9 bases. The trim removed 1 base at V and 4 bases at J, leaving 8 bases unmatched. This CDR3 has 17 residues. Germline V gene data show CDR1 as LGHNA and CDR2 as YSLEER.

Here the CDR3 DNA reads TGTGCCAGCAAAGCCGGGGGTGGCCCAGATACGCAGTATTTT. Translation: CASKAGGGPDTQYF. The chain recombines TRBV3-1 (or the pseudogene TRBV3-2) with TRBJ2-3; possibly TRBD2 for D (6 bases). CDR3 size: 14 residues. Looked up from germline, CDR1 is LGHDT and CDR2 is YNNKEL (reference sequence). The V gene lost 7 bases and the J gene lost 4 bases, with 15 bases spanning the gap.

The chain is built from TRBV5-1 and TRBJ1-2; 8 bases are shared with TRBD1. The trim removed 4 bases at V and 8 bases at J, leaving 10 bases unmatched. CDR3 length: 14 residues. Germline CDR1 reads SGHRS; CDR2 reads YFSETQ. CDR3 region: CASSPGQGLGGYTF. In DNA form, the CDR3 reads TGCGCCAGCAGCCCCGGACAGGGTTTGGGCGGCTACACCTTC. Full variable domain (outside the CDR3, taken from reference TRBV5-1 and TRBJ1-2): KAGVTQTPRYLIKTRGQQVTLSCSPISGHRSVSWYQQTPGQGLQFLFEYFSETQRNKGNFPGRFSGRQFSNSRSEMNVSTLELGDSALYLCASSPGQGLGGYTFGSGTRLTVV.

The chain couples TRBV2 to TRBJ1-2; the D gene is possibly TRBD1 (5 bases). CDR1 and CDR2 from the germline V gene are SNHLY and FYNNEI. Trimming took off 5 bases at V and 2 bases at J, with 18 bases between the two ends. The CDR3 runs to 16 residues. In nucleotides, the CDR3 is TGTGCCAGCAGTCGGTGGGAACTGGGGCAAAACTATGGCTACACCTTC. It yields the protein CASSRWELGQNYGYTF.

The rearrangement uses TRBV7-8 and TRBJ1-1; D may be TRBD1 (6 bases). CDR3 length: 13 residues. Germline V lookup: CDR1 SGHVS, CDR2 FQNEAQ. The V end was cut by 1 base, the J end by 3 bases, with 6 bases between. CDR3 DNA: TGTGCCAGCAGCTTAGGGACAGACACTGAAGCTTTCTTT. This gives the protein CASSLGTDTEAFF.

This chain links TRBV5-1 with TRBJ2-2, with 12 positions matching TRBD2. There are 17 residues in the CDR3. Germline CDR1 and CDR2: SGHRS and YFSETQ. With V trimmed by 4 bases and J by 4 bases, 8 bases remained unmatched. The CDR3 DNA reads TGCGCCAGCAGCCCGCTAGCGGGGGGGCTCGGCACCGGGGAGCTGTTTTTT. It encodes CASSPLAGGLGTGELFF.

The chain recombines TRBV19 with TRBJ2-4; TRBD1 is a possible D gene (5 bases). The CDR3 has 13 residues. The V gene lost 7 bases and the J gene lost 6 bases, with 13 bases spanning the gap. From germline, CDR1 is LNHDA and CDR2 SQIVND (reference sequence). CDR3 residues: CASKGREGNIQYF. Written as DNA, the CDR3 is TGTGCCAGTAAGGGCAGGGAAGGAAACATTCAGTACTTC.

The chain recombines TRBV4-1 with TRBJ1-6; the D gene is possibly TRBD1 (5 bases). V lost 0 bases and J lost 7, with 13 bases in between. Germline V gene lookup returns CDR1 MGHRA and CDR2 YSYEKL. The CDR3 covers 16 residues. CDR3 nucleotides: TGCGCCAGCAGCCAAGATCGAAACCAGGGAAATTCACCCCTCCACTTT. This encodes CASSQDRNQGNSPLHF.

V and J are TRBV4-1 and TRBJ2-5; possible D gene TRBD2, 5 bases. This CDR3 region has 15 residues. CDR1 is MGHRA and CDR2 is YSYEKL in the germline V gene. V was clipped by 0 bases and J by 0 bases, with 8 bases between them. CDR3 DNA sequence: TGCGCCAGCAGCCAAGAGTTCGGGGACCAAGAGACCCAGTACTTC. Its translation: CASSQEFGDQETQYF.

This chain links TRBV7-8 with TRBJ1-4; no firm D call. This CDR3 spans 16 amino acids. Trimming left V 6 bases short and J 2 bases short, with 16 bases between. Germline-derived CDR1 and CDR2 are SGHVS and FQNEAQ. The CDR3 region is CASSSDYSQTNEKLFF. For the CDR3, the DNA is TGTGCCAGCAGTTCCGACTACTCGCAGACTAATGAAAAACTGTTTTTT.

V gene TRBV3-1 (or the pseudogene TRBV3-2) combines with J gene TRBJ1-3; unclear D gene. The CDR3 sequence is 17 residues long. Germline assignment: CDR1 LGHDT and CDR2 YNNKEL (reference sequence). Trimming cost V 1 base and J 4 bases, with 17 bases left between them. The CDR3 DNA sequence: TGTGCCAGCAGCCAAGTCCGAGGGTTGAAAGGAGGAAACACCATATATTTT. It specifies CASSQVRGLKGGNTIYF.

The chain couples TRBV18 to TRBJ1-4; D perhaps matches TRBD1 (6 bases). The V gene lost 3 bases and the J gene lost 7 bases, with 15 bases spanning the gap. Germline V gene lookup returns CDR1 KGHSH and CDR2 LQKENI. This CDR3 is built from 15 residues. The CDR3 protein is CASSPPKGGSEKLFF. Here the CDR3 DNA reads TGTGCCAGCTCACCCCCGAAAGGGGGATCTGAAAAACTGTTTTTT. Full variable domain (rest looked up from reference TRBV18 and TRBJ1-4): NAGVMQNPRHLVRRRGQEARLRCSPMKGHSHVYWYRQLPEEGLKFMVYLQKENIIDESGMPKERFSAEFPKEGPSILRIQQVVRGDSAAYFCASSPPKGGSEKLFFGSGTQLSVL.

This chain joins TRBV19 and TRBJ1-1, with D tentatively TRBD1 (5 bases). Germline V gene sequence: CDR1 LNHDA, CDR2 SQIVND (reference sequence). Between the trimmed V and J ends, which lost 5 bases and 4 bases, there was a span of 11 bases. This CDR3 comprises 13 residues. The CDR3 protein is CASSPQGATEAFF. For the CDR3, the DNA is TGTGCCAGTAGTCCGCAGGGCGCCACTGAAGCTTTCTTT.

This clone has a single count. The V gene is TRBV4-3, the J gene TRBJ1-6; D might be TRBD1 (5 bases). The CDR3 loop spans 19 amino acids. Between the trimmed V and J ends, which lost 0 bases and 0 bases, there was a span of 15 bases. The germline CDR1 and CDR2 sequences are LGHNA and YSLEER. CDR3 region: CASSQDGAGGVSYNSPLHF. The CDR3 DNA is TGCGCCAGCAGCCAAGATGGGGCTGGCGGGGTCTCCTATAATTCACCCCTCCACTTT.

The chain combines TRBV6-1 with TRBJ2-7; perhaps TRBD2 as D (6 bases). The CDR3 spans 18 residues. Between the trimmed V and J ends, which lost 0 bases and 1 base, there was a span of 19 bases. Germline CDR1 and CDR2: MNHNS and SASEGT. The CDR3 DNA follows: TGTGCCAGCAGTGAAGCGCTTCAATCGGCGGGGAAATCCTACGAGCAGTACTTC. This encodes CASSEALQSAGKSYEQYF.